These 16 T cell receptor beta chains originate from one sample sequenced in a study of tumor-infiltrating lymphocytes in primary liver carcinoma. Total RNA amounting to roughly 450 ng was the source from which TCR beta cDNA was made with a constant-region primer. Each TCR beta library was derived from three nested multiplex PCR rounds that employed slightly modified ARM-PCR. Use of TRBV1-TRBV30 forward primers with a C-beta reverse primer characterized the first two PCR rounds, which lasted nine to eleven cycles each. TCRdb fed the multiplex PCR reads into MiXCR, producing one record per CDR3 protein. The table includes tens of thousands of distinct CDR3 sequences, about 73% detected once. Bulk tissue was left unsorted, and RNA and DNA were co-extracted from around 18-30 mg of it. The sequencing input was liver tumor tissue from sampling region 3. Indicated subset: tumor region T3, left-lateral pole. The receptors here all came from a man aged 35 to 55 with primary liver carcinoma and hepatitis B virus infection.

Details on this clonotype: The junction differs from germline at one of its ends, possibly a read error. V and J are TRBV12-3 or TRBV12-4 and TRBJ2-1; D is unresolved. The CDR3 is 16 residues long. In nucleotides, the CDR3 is TGTACCAGTAGTTTCACACGGAGTAGCTCCTACAATGAGCAGTTCTTC. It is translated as CTSSFTRSSSYNEQFF.

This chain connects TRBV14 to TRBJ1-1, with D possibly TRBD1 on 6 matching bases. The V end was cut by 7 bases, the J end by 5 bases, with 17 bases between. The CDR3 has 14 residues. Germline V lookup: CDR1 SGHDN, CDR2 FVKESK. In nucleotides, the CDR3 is TGTGCCAGCACCCTTCACCGAGGGGGTACTGAAGCTTTCTTT. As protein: CASTLHRGGTEAFF.

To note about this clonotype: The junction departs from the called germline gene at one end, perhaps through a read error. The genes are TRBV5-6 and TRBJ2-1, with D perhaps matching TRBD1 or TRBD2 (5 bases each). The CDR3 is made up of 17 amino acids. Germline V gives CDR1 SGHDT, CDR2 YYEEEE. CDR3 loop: CASRLGKRGSSYNEQFF. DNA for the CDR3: TGTGCCAGCAGATTGGGAAAGAGGGGCAGCTCCTACAATGAGCAGTTCTTC.

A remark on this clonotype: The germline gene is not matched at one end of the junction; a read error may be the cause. CDR3 coding DNA: TGTGCCAGCTGCTTAGAGCTCCTAGTGGGAATGAATGAGCAGTTCTTT. Its translation: CASCLELLVGMNEQFF. The J gene is TRBJ2-1, the V gene TRBV11-2; no firm D call. Germline V CDR1 and CDR2: SGHAT, FQNNGV. CDR3 length: 16 amino acids. Combining the CDR3 with reference TRBV11-2 and TRBJ2-1 gives the whole variable domain EAGVAQSPRYKIIEKRQSVAFWCNPISGHATLYWYQQILGQGPKLLIQFQNNGVVDDSQLPKDRFSAERLKGVDSTLKIQPAKLEDSAVYLCASCLELLVGMNEQFFGPGTRLTVL.

The CDR3 DNA is TGCAGCGTTCCCAAATCGGGACAGGGGTACGAGCAGTACTTC. It specifies CSVPKSGQGYEQYF. The chain carries TRBV29-1 and TRBJ2-7; 10 bases fit TRBD1. With V trimmed by 5 bases and J by 4 bases, 8 bases remained unmatched. This CDR3 spans 14 amino acids. Germline V gene data show CDR1 as SQVTM and CDR2 as ANQGSEA.

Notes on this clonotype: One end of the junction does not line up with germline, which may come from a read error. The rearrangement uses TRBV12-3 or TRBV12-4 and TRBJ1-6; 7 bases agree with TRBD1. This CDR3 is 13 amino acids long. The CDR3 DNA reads TGTGTCAGCTCCGACAGGGACGACTCATCCCTCCACTTT. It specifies CVSSDRDDSSLHF.

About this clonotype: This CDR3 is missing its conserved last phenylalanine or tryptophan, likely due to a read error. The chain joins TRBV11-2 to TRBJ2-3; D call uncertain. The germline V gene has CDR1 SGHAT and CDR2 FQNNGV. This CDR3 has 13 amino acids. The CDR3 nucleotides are TGTGCCAGCAGCTACAGAACGGCGGATACACAGTATTTG. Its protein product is CASSYRTADTQYL.

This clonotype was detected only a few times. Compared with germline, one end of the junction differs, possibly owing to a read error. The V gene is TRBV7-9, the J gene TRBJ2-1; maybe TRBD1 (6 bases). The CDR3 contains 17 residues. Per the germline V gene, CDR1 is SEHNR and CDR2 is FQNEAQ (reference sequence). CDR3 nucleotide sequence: TGTACCAGCGGCTTACCATATCAGGGGCCTAAAACAAATAAGCAGTTCTTC. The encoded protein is CTSGLPYQGPKTNKQFF.

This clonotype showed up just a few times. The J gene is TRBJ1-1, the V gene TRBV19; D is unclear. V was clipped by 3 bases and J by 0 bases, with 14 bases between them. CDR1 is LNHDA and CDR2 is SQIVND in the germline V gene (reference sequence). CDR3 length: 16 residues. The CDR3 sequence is CASSMGPGIMNTEAFF. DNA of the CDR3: TGTGCCAGTAGTATGGGCCCCGGGATTATGAACACTGAAGCTTTCTTT.

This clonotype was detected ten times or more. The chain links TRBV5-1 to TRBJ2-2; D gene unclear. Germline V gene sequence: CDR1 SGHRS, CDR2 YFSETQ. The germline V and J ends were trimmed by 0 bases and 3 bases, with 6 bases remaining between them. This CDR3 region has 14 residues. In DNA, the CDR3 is TGCGCCAGCAGCTTGGGGTCTTACACCGGGGAGCTGTTTTTT. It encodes CASSLGSYTGELFF. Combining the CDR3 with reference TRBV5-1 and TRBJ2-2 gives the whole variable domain KAGVTQTPRYLIKTRGQQVTLSCSPISGHRSVSWYQQTPGQGLQFLFEYFSETQRNKGNFPGRFSGRQFSNSRSEMNVSTLELGDSALYLCASSLGSYTGELFFGEGSRLTVL.

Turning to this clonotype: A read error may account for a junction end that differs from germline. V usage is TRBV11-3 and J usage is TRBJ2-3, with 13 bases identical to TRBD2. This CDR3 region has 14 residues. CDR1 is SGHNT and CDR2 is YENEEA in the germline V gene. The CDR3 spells CASEPGTSGITQYF. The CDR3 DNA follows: TGCGCCAGCGAACCCGGGACTAGCGGGATTACGCAGTATTTT.

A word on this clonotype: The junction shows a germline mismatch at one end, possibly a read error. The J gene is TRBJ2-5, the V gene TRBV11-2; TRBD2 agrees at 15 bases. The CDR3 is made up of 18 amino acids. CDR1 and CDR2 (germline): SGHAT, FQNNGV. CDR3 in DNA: TGTGCCGGCAGTTACACCGGGACTAGCGGGAGGTCCCAAGAGACCCAGTACTTC. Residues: CAGSYTGTSGRSQETQYF. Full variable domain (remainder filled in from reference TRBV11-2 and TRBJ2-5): EAGVAQSPRYKIIEKRQSVAFWCNPISGHATLYWYQQILGQGPKLLIQFQNNGVVDDSQLPKDRFSAERLKGVDSTLKIQPAKLEDSAVYLCAGSYTGTSGRSQETQYFGPGTRLLVL.

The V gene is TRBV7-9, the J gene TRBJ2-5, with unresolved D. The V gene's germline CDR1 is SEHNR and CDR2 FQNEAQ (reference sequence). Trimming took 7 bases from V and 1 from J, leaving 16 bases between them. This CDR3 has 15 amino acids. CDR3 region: CASTHTMGPQETQYF. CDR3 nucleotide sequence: TGTGCCAGCACTCACACCATGGGCCCCCAAGAGACCCAGTACTTC. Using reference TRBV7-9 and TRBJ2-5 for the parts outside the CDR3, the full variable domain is DTGVSQNPRHKITKRGQNVTFRCDPISEHNRLYWYRQTLGQGPEFLTYFQNEAQLEKSRLLSDRFSAERPKGSFSTLEIQRTEQGDSAMYLCASTHTMGPQETQYFGPGTRLLVL.

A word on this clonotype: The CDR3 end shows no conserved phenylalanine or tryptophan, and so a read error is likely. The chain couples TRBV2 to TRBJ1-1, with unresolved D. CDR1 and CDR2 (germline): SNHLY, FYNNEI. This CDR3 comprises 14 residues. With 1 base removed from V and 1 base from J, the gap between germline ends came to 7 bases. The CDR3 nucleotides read TGTGCCAGCAGTGAAGGACGGCGGAACACTGAAGCTTTCCTT. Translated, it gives CASSEGRRNTEAFL.

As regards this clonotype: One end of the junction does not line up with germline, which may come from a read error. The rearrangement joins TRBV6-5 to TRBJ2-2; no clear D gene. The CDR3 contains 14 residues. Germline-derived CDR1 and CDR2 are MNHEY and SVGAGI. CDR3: CAGSYARSTGELFF. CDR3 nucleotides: TGTGCCGGCAGTTACGCCCGGAGCACCGGGGAGCTGTTTTTT.

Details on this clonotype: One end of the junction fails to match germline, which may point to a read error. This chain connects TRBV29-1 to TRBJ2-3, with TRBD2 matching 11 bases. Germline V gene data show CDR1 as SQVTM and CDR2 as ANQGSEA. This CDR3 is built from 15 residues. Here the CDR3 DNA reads TGCAGTGTTTCCGGGACTAGCGGATTCACAGATGCGCAGTACTTT. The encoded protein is CSVSGTSGFTDAQYF.